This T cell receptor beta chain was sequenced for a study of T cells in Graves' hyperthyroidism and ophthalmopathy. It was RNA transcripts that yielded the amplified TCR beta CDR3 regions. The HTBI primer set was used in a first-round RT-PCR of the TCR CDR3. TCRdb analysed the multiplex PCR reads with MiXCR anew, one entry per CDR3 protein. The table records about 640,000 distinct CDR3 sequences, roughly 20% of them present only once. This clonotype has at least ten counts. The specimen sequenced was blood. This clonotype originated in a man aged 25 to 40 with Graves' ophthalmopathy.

DNA of the CDR3: TGTGCCAGCAGGAATAGCGGTTCATACAATGAGCAGTTCTTC. It is translated as CASRNSGSYNEQFF. The gene calls are TRBV28 and TRBJ2-1, with a weak D call TRBD2 (6 bases). Germline loops: CDR1 MDHEN, CDR2 SYDVKM. V lost 6 bases and J lost 4, with 13 bases in between. The CDR3 is 14 amino acids.